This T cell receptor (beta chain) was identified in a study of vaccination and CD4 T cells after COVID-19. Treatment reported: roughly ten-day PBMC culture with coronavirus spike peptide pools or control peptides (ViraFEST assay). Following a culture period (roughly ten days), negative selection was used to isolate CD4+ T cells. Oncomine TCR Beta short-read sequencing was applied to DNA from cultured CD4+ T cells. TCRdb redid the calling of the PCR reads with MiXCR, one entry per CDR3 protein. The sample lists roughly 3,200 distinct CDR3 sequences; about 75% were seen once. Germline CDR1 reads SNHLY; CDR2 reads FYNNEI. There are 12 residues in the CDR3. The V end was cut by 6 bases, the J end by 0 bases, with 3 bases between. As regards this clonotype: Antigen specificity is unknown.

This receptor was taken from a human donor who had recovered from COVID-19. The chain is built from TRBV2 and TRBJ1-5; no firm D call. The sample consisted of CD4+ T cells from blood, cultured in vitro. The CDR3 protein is CASRGSNQPQHF. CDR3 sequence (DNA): TGTGCCAGCAGGGGTAGCAATCAGCCCCAGCATTTT.